This passage covers 22 T cell receptor beta chains from one sample sequenced in a study of patients and donors after allogeneic stem cell transplantation. MiXCR, run by TCRdb on the RT-PCR reads, gives a single entry per CDR3 protein. The sample has about 150,000 distinct CDR3 sequences; approximately 37% are singletons. Sample: blood, either unsorted or a sorted T cell fraction (not recorded which). Receptors were obtained from a human donor who was either an allogeneic HSCT recipient or a stem cell or donor lymphocyte infusion donor (not recorded which). It is not recorded whose cells these are; they may come from a transplant donor.

The CDR3 is CASSLKVNEKLFF. The CDR3 nucleotides read TGCGCCAGCAGCTTGAAGGTTAATGAAAAACTGTTTTTT. This chain connects TRBV5-1 to TRBJ1-4; D is ambiguous. Germline V gene data show CDR1 as SGHRS and CDR2 as YFSETQ. V gave up 1 base and J gave up 4 bases, with 5 bases separating them. The CDR3 has 13 amino acids.

A few counts support this clonotype. This chain links TRBV6-6 with TRBJ1-5; D is uncertain. Trimming cost V 4 bases and J 3 bases, with 7 bases left between them. Germline V lookup: CDR1 MNHNY, CDR2 SVGAGI (reference sequence). This CDR3 has 13 residues. In DNA form, the CDR3 reads TGTGCCAGCAGTTCAAAACTCAATCAGCCCCAGCATTTT. Protein product: CASSSKLNQPQHF.

This chain connects TRBV6-2 or TRBV6-3 to TRBJ2-3; 9 nucleotides match TRBD2. V trimming: 6 bases; J trimming: 5 bases; junction bases outside the gene matches: 6. The V gene's germline CDR1 is MNHEY and CDR2 SVGEGT. The CDR3 loop spans 14 amino acids. The CDR3 sequence: CASSQGLAGDTQYF. The CDR3 region has the DNA TGTGCCAGCAGCCAGGGACTAGCAGGAGATACGCAGTATTTT.

The chain has TRBV28 and TRBJ1-2; D uncertain. CDR1 is MDHEN and CDR2 is SYDVKM in the germline V gene. The CDR3 spans 14 residues. Trimming removed 5 bases at V and 4 bases at J, with 14 bases between. In DNA, the CDR3 is TGTGCCAGCAGTGGGCGGGGAGGGCCCTATGGCTACACCTTC. Translating it yields CASSGRGGPYGYTF.

This clonotype has only a few counts. This sequence joins TRBV20-1 and TRBJ1-1; D gene ambiguous. V was cut by 7 bases and J by 1 base, with 10 bases left in between. Germline-derived CDR1 and CDR2 are DFQATT and SNEGSKA (reference sequence). The CDR3 length is 12 residues. In DNA, the CDR3 is TGCAGTGGCGGAATCGGGAACACTGAAGCTTTCTTT. Translated, it gives CSGGIGNTEAFF.

This chain links TRBV12-3 or TRBV12-4 with TRBJ2-1; TRBD2 is a possible D gene (6 bases). The CDR3 contains 13 residues. The ends were cut back, 2 bases at V and 7 bases at J, with 9 bases in the middle. The CDR3 loop reads CASSLLARNEQFF. The CDR3 coding sequence is TGTGCCAGCAGTTTACTAGCGAGGAATGAGCAGTTCTTC.

The CDR3 protein is CASRGGGSHYEQYV. The CDR3 coding sequence is TGTGCCAGCAGGGGCGGAGGGAGCCACTACGAGCAGTACGTC. The gene calls are TRBV6-5 and TRBJ2-7, with D possibly TRBD2 on 6 matching bases. Germline loops: CDR1 MNHEY, CDR2 SVGAGI. V was clipped by 6 bases and J by 3 bases, with 15 bases between them. CDR3 length: 14 amino acids.

This clonotype was detected only a few times. This rearrangement joins TRBV13 to TRBJ1-4, with a weak D call TRBD1 (6 bases). The germline V gene has CDR1 PRHDT and CDR2 FYEKMQ (reference sequence). The V and J ends lost 1 base and 8 bases respectively, with 20 bases between them. The CDR3 is 17 amino acids. The CDR3 protein is CASSLASVLVGGEKLFF. CDR3 in DNA: TGTGCCAGCAGCTTAGCATCCGTGTTAGTAGGGGGAGAAAAACTGTTTTTT.

This clonotype was found many times. V is TRBV25-1 and J is TRBJ2-5; D may be TRBD1 (6 bases). The CDR3 runs 14 residues. Germline CDR1 and CDR2: MGHDK and SYGVNS. The V end was cut by 4 bases, the J end by 7 bases, with 16 bases between. The CDR3 DNA follows: TGTGCCAGCAGTGCCGGACATCTAGGGGGGACCCAGTACTTC. It specifies CASSAGHLGGTQYF.

The J gene is TRBJ2-3, the V gene TRBV27; D perhaps matches TRBD1 (5 bases). Per germline, CDR1 MNHEY and CDR2 SMNVEV (reference sequence). Between the trimmed V and J ends, which lost 3 bases and 2 bases, there was a span of 12 bases. This CDR3 region has 15 residues. The CDR3 sequence: CASSFLGRFTDTQYF. CDR3 coding DNA: TGTGCCAGCAGTTTCCTGGGGCGCTTCACAGATACGCAGTATTTT.

This clonotype was counted between two and nine times. The chain employs TRBV12-3 or TRBV12-4 and TRBJ1-1; D is perhaps TRBD1 (5 bases). The CDR3 loop spans 14 amino acids. V dropped 3 bases and J dropped 3 bases, with 11 bases sitting between them. The CDR3 DNA is TGTGCCAGCAGTTTTGGGGGAGGCGACACTGAAGCTTTCTTT. Residues: CASSFGGGDTEAFF.

The table lists this clonotype with many counts. CDR3 sequence reads: CASSLSSGLYTEAFF. In DNA form, the CDR3 reads TGTGCCAGCAGTTTATCGAGCGGGCTGTACACTGAAGCTTTCTTT. The chain is built from TRBV27 and TRBJ1-1; no clear D. Germline V gene data show CDR1 as MNHEY and CDR2 as SMNVEV (reference sequence). Trimming removed 0 bases at V and 3 bases at J, with 11 bases between. The CDR3 contains 15 residues.

This clonotype was counted ten times or more. V is TRBV28 and J is TRBJ1-1; weak D call: TRBD1 (6 bases). This CDR3 has 11 amino acids. The V and J ends lost 6 bases and 11 bases respectively, with 13 bases between them. The germline CDR1 and CDR2 sequences are MDHEN and SYDVKM. CDR3 in amino acids: CASSPGQIAFF. CDR3 sequence (DNA): TGTGCCAGCAGCCCCGGACAGATCGCTTTCTTT. The variable domain in full, completed from reference TRBV28 and TRBJ1-1, reads DVKVTQSSRYLVKRTGEKVFLECVQDMDHENMFWYRQDPGLGLRLIYFSYDVKMKEKGDIPEGYSVSREKKERFSLILESASTNQTSMYLCASSPGQIAFFGQGTRLTVV.

The rearrangement uses TRBV15 and TRBJ2-7; D might be TRBD1 (5 bases). CDR3 length: 15 amino acids. Trimming took 0 bases from V and 5 from J, leaving 14 bases between them. CDR1 is LNHNV and CDR2 is YYDKDF in the germline V gene (reference sequence). CDR3 amino acids: CATSRDIFRVHEQYV. For the CDR3, the DNA is TGTGCCACCAGCAGAGATATTTTCAGGGTACACGAGCAGTACGTC.

This sequence joins TRBV10-3 and TRBJ1-5; 11 nucleotides match TRBD1. CDR1 is ENHRY and CDR2 is SYGVKD in the germline V gene. V was clipped by 10 bases and J by 3 bases; unmatched bases: 8. The CDR3 is 15 amino acids. For the CDR3, the DNA is TGTGCCACCAGCGCGGGACAGGGGGACAATCAGCCCCAGCATTTT. It is translated as CATSAGQGDNQPQHF.

The gene calls are TRBV13 and TRBJ2-2; possible D gene TRBD2, 5 bases. The CDR3 covers 16 residues. Trimming took off 5 bases at V and 3 bases at J, with 16 bases between the two ends. Germline V CDR1 and CDR2: PRHDT, FYEKMQ (reference sequence). As DNA, the CDR3 is TGTGCCAGCAGCCCCGCCACCGGGGTTGACACCGGGGAGCTGTTTTTT. Translating gives CASSPATGVDTGELFF.

CDR3 bases: TGTGCCAGCAGTTCCCCCCAGGGCGAAGGGGCCAACGTCCTGACTTTC. Its protein is CASSSPQGEGANVLTF. The chain carries TRBV12-3 or TRBV12-4 and TRBJ2-6; TRBD1 is a possible D gene (5 bases). The CDR3 sequence is 16 residues long. The V end was cut by 4 bases, the J end by 4 bases, with 14 bases between.

The gene calls are TRBV6-2 or TRBV6-3 and TRBJ1-5, with 7 bases that match TRBD1. Germline V gives CDR1 MNHEY, CDR2 SVGEGT. Germline trimming cut 2 bases from V and 4 bases from J; bases unmatched to any gene: 11. The CDR3 sequence is 17 residues long. DNA of the CDR3: TGTGCCAGCAGTTACCCTAGACAGGGAGGTGTGAATCAGCCCCAGCATTTT. As protein: CASSYPRQGGVNQPQHF.

A few counts support this clonotype. The CDR3 region is CASSKGGGELFF. DNA for the CDR3: TGTGCCAGCAGTAAAGGGGGCGGGGAACTGTTTTTT. The chain uses TRBV4-2 and TRBJ1-4; 7 bases align to TRBD1. This CDR3 spans 12 amino acids. CDR1 and CDR2 (germline): LGHNA, YNFKEQ. V was pared by 6 bases and J by 12 bases, with 7 bases of the junction left unmatched.

The rearrangement links TRBV29-1 to TRBJ2-7; the D gene is possibly TRBD2 (6 bases). CDR3 length: 13 residues. The V and J ends lost 7 bases and 7 bases respectively, with 20 bases between them. Germline assignment: CDR1 SQVTM and CDR2 ANQGSEA. The CDR3 sequence: CSGGTLKLGEQYF. The CDR3 DNA reads TGCAGCGGTGGGACTCTCAAATTGGGAGAGCAGTACTTC.

V and J are TRBV2 and TRBJ2-5; TRBD2 matches 9 bases. The trim removed 3 bases at V and 2 bases at J, leaving 7 bases unmatched. This CDR3 has 16 amino acids. Germline CDR1 reads SNHLY; CDR2 reads FYNNEI. DNA for the CDR3: TGTGCCAGCAGTGATAGCCTAGCGGGGAGGCAAGAGACCCAGTACTTC. This translates into CASSDSLAGRQETQYF. The full variable domain, in which reference TRBV2 and TRBJ2-5 provide the parts outside the CDR3, is EPEVTQTPSHQVTQMGQEVILRCVPISNHLYFYWYRQILGQKVEFLVSFYNNEISEKSEIFDDQFSVERPDGSNFTLKIRSTKLEDSAMYFCASSDSLAGRQETQYFGPGTRLLVL.

CDR3 loop: CASSLVGNLNTEAFF. CDR3 in DNA: TGTGCCAGCAGCTTGGTGGGCAATTTGAACACTGAAGCTTTCTTT. This rearrangement joins TRBV5-5 to TRBJ1-1; D is unresolved. The V end lost 0 bases, the J end lost 0 bases, and 9 bases lay between the germline ends. Germline CDR1 reads SGHKS; CDR2 reads YYEKEE (reference sequence). The CDR3 extends over 15 amino acids.